The next 24 T cell receptor beta chains were all read from a single sample in a study of shared clonotypes between healthy human individuals. Produced via immunoSEQ multiplex PCR; TCRdb's table is partial and in-frame only. The sample has around 1.1 million clones; approximately 80% are singletons. Sequenced material: memory CD4+ T cells from PBMCs. Subset described: CD45RA-negative fraction. All receptors come from a man between 18 and 35 years old in good health. Some clones in this sample may be carry-over from other donors' samples.

The chain couples TRBV5-1 to TRBJ2-5; the match to TRBD1 covers 8 bases. This CDR3 spans 14 amino acids. The germline CDR1 and CDR2 sequences are SGHRS and YFSETQ. V dropped 4 bases and J dropped 5; count of bases not matched to a gene: 7. The CDR3 DNA reads as TGCGCCAGCAGCACCGGACAGGGAAACGAGACCCAGTACTTC. Amino acid sequence: CASSTGQGNETQYF. Complete variable domain (other parts from reference TRBV5-1 and TRBJ2-5): KAGVTQTPRYLIKTRGQQVTLSCSPISGHRSVSWYQQTPGQGLQFLFEYFSETQRNKGNFPGRFSGRQFSNSRSEMNVSTLELGDSALYLCASSTGQGNETQYFGPGTRLLVL.

V gene TRBV30 combines with J gene TRBJ1-4, with 8 bases fitting TRBD1. V was pared by 0 bases and J by 3 bases, with 15 bases of the junction left unmatched. Germline CDR1 and CDR2: GTSNPN and SVGIG (reference sequence). The length of the CDR3 is 19 residues. The CDR3 sequence is CAWSVIGQGAGVANEKLFF. The CDR3 bases are TGTGCCTGGAGTGTAATAGGACAGGGAGCAGGTGTGGCTAATGAAAAACTGTTTTTT.

The chain uses TRBV28 and TRBJ1-3; 8 bases agree with TRBD1. Germline V CDR1 and CDR2: MDHEN, SYDVKM. The CDR3 runs 14 residues. The V gene end was trimmed by 10 bases and the J gene end by 4 bases; junction bases not matched to a gene: 9. The CDR3, as DNA: TGTGCCACAAGACAGGGGCAAGCAGGAAACACCATATATTTT. Translation gives CATRQGQAGNTIYF.

The chain links TRBV5-5 to TRBJ1-5; D may be TRBD1 (5 bases). The CDR3 loop spans 14 amino acids. V gave up 4 bases and J gave up 7 bases, with 15 bases separating them. From germline, CDR1 is SGHKS and CDR2 YYEKEE (reference sequence). DNA for the CDR3: TGTGCCAGCAGCACGGGGGTCGTAGGACAGCCCCAGCATTTT. The encoded protein is CASSTGVVGQPQHF.

This clone was picked up a small number of times. Possible read error: a much larger clone is one base away. Additional DNA sequences in this sample encode the identical CDR3. The chain couples TRBV7-3 to TRBJ2-3; the D gene could be TRBD1 or TRBD2 (5 bases each). CDR1 and CDR2 (germline): SGHTA, FQGTGA. This CDR3 region has 14 residues. Deletions cut 5 bases from V and 0 bases from J, with 9 bases between. The CDR3 reads CASSRDRSTDTQYF. The CDR3 DNA reads TGTGCCAGCAGCCGGGACCGTAGCACAGATACGCAGTATTTT.

This clone showed up just once. The chain uses TRBV5-1 and TRBJ2-3, with 7 bases identical to TRBD2. CDR1 SGHRS and CDR2 YFSETQ come from the germline V gene. V shed 6 bases, J shed 0 bases, and the junction held 10 bases outside the gene matches. This CDR3 has 16 amino acids. The CDR3 bases are TGCGCCAGCAACGTCCGGGACTATAGAAGCACAGATACGCAGTATTTT. It encodes CASNVRDYRSTDTQYF.

The CDR3 sequence: CASSWGTAIEQYF. In nucleotides, the CDR3 is TGCGCCAGCAGCTGGGGGACTGCCATCGAGCAGTACTTC. The rearrangement links TRBV5-1 to TRBJ2-7; D perhaps matches TRBD2 (6 bases). The CDR3 runs to 13 residues. Trimming removed 3 bases from V and 6 bases from J, with 13 bases in between. Germline CDR1 is SGHRS and CDR2 is YFSETQ. Together with reference TRBV5-1 and TRBJ2-7, the CDR3 gives the full variable domain: KAGVTQTPRYLIKTRGQQVTLSCSPISGHRSVSWYQQTPGQGLQFLFEYFSETQRNKGNFPGRFSGRQFSNSRSEMNVSTLELGDSALYLCASSWGTAIEQYFGPGTRLTVT.

V is TRBV7-8 and J is TRBJ1-5; D ambiguous. This CDR3 region has 12 residues. V gave up 5 bases and J gave up 7 bases, with 9 bases separating them. Per germline, CDR1 SGHVS and CDR2 FQNEAQ. Here the CDR3 reads CASSPPGQPQHF. The CDR3, as DNA: TGTGCCAGCAGCCCTCCGGGGCAGCCCCAGCATTTT.

On this clone: A much larger clone lies a single base off, so this may be a read error. This same CDR3 is encoded by further DNA sequences in the sample. The rearrangement joins TRBV11-2 to TRBJ2-5; D gene unclear. Germline CDR1 is SGHAT and CDR2 is FQNNGV. The CDR3 spans 12 residues. V lost 1 base and J lost 4, with 4 bases in between. The CDR3 sequence is CASSLVGETQYF. The CDR3 DNA reads as TGTGCCAGCAGCTTAGTAGGAGAGACCCAGTACTTC.

CDR3 sequence (DNA): TGTGCCAGCAGCTTGACTAGCGGGAGGTACAATGAGCAGTTCTTC. It translates to CASSLTSGRYNEQFF. The chain uses TRBV5-4 and TRBJ2-1; 12 bases align to TRBD2. This CDR3 has 15 residues. Losses at the gene ends were 1 base for V and 4 bases for J; bases not matched to a gene: 0. Germline values: CDR1 SGHNT, CDR2 YYREEE (reference sequence).

V is TRBV5-1 and J is TRBJ1-2; D perhaps matches TRBD1 (5 bases). The germline V gene encodes CDR1 SGHRS and CDR2 YFSETQ. CDR3 length equals 13 residues. Deletions cut 2 bases from V and 3 bases from J, with 8 bases between. CDR3 nucleotide sequence: TGCGCCAGCAGCTTCTCGGGGGACTATGGCTACACCTTC. As protein: CASSFSGDYGYTF.

The J gene is TRBJ2-1, the V gene TRBV10-1; D unclear. There are 17 residues in the CDR3. V gave up 3 bases and J gave up 0 bases, with 15 bases separating them. Germline CDR1 reads WNHNN; CDR2 reads SYGVQD (reference sequence). The CDR3 sequence: CASSDLLRPSSYNEQFF. The DNA for the CDR3 is TGCGCCAGCAGTGACCTGCTACGACCGAGCTCCTACAATGAGCAGTTCTTC.

This clone has a handful of counts. J is TRBJ1-2 and V is TRBV7-9, with D possibly being TRBD1 (6 bases). Germline V gene sequence: CDR1 SEHNR, CDR2 FQNEAQ (reference sequence). V lost 5 bases, J lost 10 bases, and 20 bases lay in between. The CDR3 has 14 residues. The CDR3 nucleotides are TGTGCCAGCAGCCCGACCGGGGGGCCGAAAGTCTACACCTTC. Translated: CASSPTGGPKVYTF. Full variable domain (rest looked up from reference TRBV7-9 and TRBJ1-2): DTGVSQNPRHKITKRGQNVTFRCDPISEHNRLYWYRQTLGQGPEFLTYFQNEAQLEKSRLLSDRFSAERPKGSFSTLEIQRTEQGDSAMYLCASSPTGGPKVYTFGSGTRLTVV.

DNA of the CDR3: TGCGCCAGCAGCCAGGGAGGACAGGAGACTGGAAACACCATATATTTT. This translates into CASSQGGQETGNTIYF. The genes are TRBV4-1 and TRBJ1-3; 7 bases match TRBD1. The CDR3 has 16 residues. Germline V lookup: CDR1 MGHRA, CDR2 YSYEKL. The J segment lost 2 bases and the V segment lost 3 bases, leaving 7 bases of the junction unmatched.

The chain is built from TRBV5-1 and TRBJ2-3; no firm D call. V lost 4 bases to trimming and J lost 4 bases, with 7 bases between them. The CDR3 length is 12 residues. Germline V CDR1 and CDR2: SGHRS, YFSETQ. In DNA, the CDR3 is TGCGCCAGCAGCCAATTATCAGATACGCAGTATTTT. This sequence encodes CASSQLSDTQYF.

This sequence joins TRBV11-2 and TRBJ2-6, with 9 bases identical to TRBD1. CDR3 size: 18 residues. Germline values: CDR1 SGHAT, CDR2 FQNNGV. V shed 2 bases, J shed 2 bases, and the junction held 7 bases outside the gene matches. The CDR3 DNA reads TGTGCCAGCAGCTTAAGGGGACAGGGTCACCCTGGGGCCAACGTCCTGACTTTC. Amino acids: CASSLRGQGHPGANVLTF.

This rearrangement joins TRBV5-1 to TRBJ2-1; a weak D match, TRBD1 (6 bases). This CDR3 region has 15 residues. Between the trimmed V and J ends, which lost 0 bases and 4 bases, there was a span of 11 bases. CDR1 and CDR2 from the germline V gene are SGHRS and YFSETQ. CDR3 DNA sequence: TGCGCCAGCAGCTTGGCGGGACACCTTTACAATGAGCAGTTCTTC. Amino acids: CASSLAGHLYNEQFF.

Notes on this clone: Other DNA sequences in the same sample also yield this CDR3. The chain recombines TRBV28 with TRBJ1-1; 10 bases are shared with TRBD1. Trimming removed 6 bases from V and 5 bases from J; junction bases left unmatched: 3. CDR3 length equals 13 residues. Germline CDR1 is MDHEN and CDR2 is SYDVKM. The DNA of the CDR3 is TGTGCCAGCAGGCCGGGACAGGGGACTGAAGCTTTCTTT. It is translated as CASRPGQGTEAFF.

This clone showed up just a few times. The chain links TRBV29-1 to TRBJ2-3; weak D call: TRBD2 (6 bases). Trimming stripped 7 bases from V and 8 bases from J, with 16 bases between. The CDR3 sequence is 12 residues long. Germline loops: CDR1 SQVTM, CDR2 ANQGSEA. CDR3 DNA: TGCAGCGGGCGGGGAGGAGGAGGTACGCAGTATTTT. Protein product: CSGRGGGGTQYF.

The chain joins TRBV4-1 to TRBJ1-5; the D gene is possibly TRBD1 (6 bases). The CDR3 is 15 residues long. The ends were cut back, 2 bases at V and 4 bases at J, with 12 bases in the middle. Per the germline V gene, CDR1 is MGHRA and CDR2 is YSYEKL. The CDR3: CASSQLDSRNQPQHF. CDR3 DNA sequence: TGCGCCAGCAGCCAACTGGACAGCCGGAATCAGCCCCAGCATTTT.

The CDR3 reads CASSSDAMGTGTQYF. CDR3 DNA sequence: TGTGCCAGCAGCTCGGACGCCATGGGGACGGGTACGCAGTATTTT. The rearrangement links TRBV9 to TRBJ2-3; TRBD1 or TRBD2 may be the D gene (5 bases each). Per the germline V gene, CDR1 is SGDLS and CDR2 is YYNGEE. V was trimmed by 4 bases and J by 8 bases, leaving 20 bases between them. This CDR3 has 15 residues.

The J gene is TRBJ2-1, the V gene TRBV29-1; 14 nucleotides line up with TRBD2. CDR1 is SQVTM, CDR2 ANQGSEA, per germline. V was clipped by 7 bases and J by 6 bases; unmatched bases: 8. This CDR3 is built from 15 residues. CDR3 nucleotide sequence: TGCAGCGCGTCGGGACTAGCGGGAGCTGGCAATGAGCAGTTCTTC. Translating gives CSASGLAGAGNEQFF.

This clone occurred once. The chain links TRBV5-1 to TRBJ2-6; D could derive from TRBD1 or TRBD2 (6 bases each). V lost 2 bases and J lost 4, with 10 bases in between. CDR1 and CDR2 (germline): SGHRS, YFSETQ. CDR3 length: 15 residues. The CDR3 here is CASSFGGSGANVLTF. The CDR3 bases are TGCGCCAGCAGCTTCGGGGGCTCCGGGGCCAACGTCCTGACTTTC.

The chain is built from TRBV10-3 and TRBJ1-5; tentatively, D is TRBD1 (5 bases). This CDR3 comprises 13 residues. The germline CDR1 and CDR2 sequences are ENHRY and SYGVKD. The ends were cut back, 10 bases at V and 3 bases at J, with 13 bases in the middle. The CDR3 is CATTRGVNQPQHF. Here the CDR3 DNA reads TGTGCCACCACTAGAGGGGTCAATCAGCCCCAGCATTTT.